Detailed here is one T cell receptor (beta chain). These data come from a study of blood T cell repertoires in COVID-19. The overall study: Both acute and convalescent COVID-19 samples were obtained from the United States, Italy and Spain.

Sequencing used immunoSEQ multiplex PCR; TCRdb keeps in-frame clones, though not all of them. The sample yields some 150,000 clones, about 89% seen once. Sequencing was performed on peripheral blood. This TCR was sampled from a man over 45 who had recovered from COVID-19.

The CDR3 protein is CASSRTHPGTAGNTIYF. The CDR3 DNA sequence: TGTGCCAGCTCACGTACCCACCCCGGGACAGCGGGAAACACCATATATTTT. The chain carries TRBV18 and TRBJ1-3; 7 bases match TRBD1. This CDR3 has 17 amino acids. The V gene's germline CDR1 is KGHSH and CDR2 LQKENI. V was pared by 4 bases and J by 4 bases, with 13 bases of the junction left unmatched. The variable domain in full, completed from reference TRBV18 and TRBJ1-3, reads NAGVMQNPRHLVRRRGQEARLRCSPMKGHSHVYWYRQLPEEGLKFMVYLQKENIIDESGMPKERFSAEFPKEGPSILRIQQVVRGDSAAYFCASSRTHPGTAGNTIYFGEGSWLTVV.